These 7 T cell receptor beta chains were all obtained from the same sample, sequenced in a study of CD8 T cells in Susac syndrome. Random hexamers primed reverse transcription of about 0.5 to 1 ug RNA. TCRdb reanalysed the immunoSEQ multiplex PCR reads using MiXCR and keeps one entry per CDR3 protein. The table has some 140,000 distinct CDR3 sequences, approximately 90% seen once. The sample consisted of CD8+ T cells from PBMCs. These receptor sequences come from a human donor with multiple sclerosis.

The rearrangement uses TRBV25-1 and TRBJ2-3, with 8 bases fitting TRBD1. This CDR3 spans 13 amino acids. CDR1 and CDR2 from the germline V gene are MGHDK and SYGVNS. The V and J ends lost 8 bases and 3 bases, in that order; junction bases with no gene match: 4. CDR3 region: CASGTGGTDTQYF. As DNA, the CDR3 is TGTGCCAGCGGGACAGGAGGAACAGATACGCAGTATTTT.

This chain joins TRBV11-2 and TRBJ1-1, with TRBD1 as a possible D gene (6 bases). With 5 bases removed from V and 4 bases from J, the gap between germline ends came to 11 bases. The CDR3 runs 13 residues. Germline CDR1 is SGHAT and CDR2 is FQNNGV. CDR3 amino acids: CASSPPGATEAFF. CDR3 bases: TGTGCCAGCAGCCCCCCGGGGGCCACTGAAGCTTTCTTT.

The CDR3 loop reads CASITGTEDTQYF. CDR3 coding DNA: TGTGCCAGCATTACCGGGACGGAAGATACGCAGTATTTT. This sequence joins TRBV2 and TRBJ2-3, with D possibly being TRBD1 or TRBD2 (5 bases each). V was trimmed by 7 bases and J by 5 bases, leaving 13 bases between them. The V gene's germline CDR1 is SNHLY and CDR2 FYNNEI. The CDR3 totals 13 residues. Full variable domain (rest looked up from reference TRBV2 and TRBJ2-3): EPEVTQTPSHQVTQMGQEVILRCVPISNHLYFYWYRQILGQKVEFLVSFYNNEISEKSEIFDDQFSVERPDGSNFTLKIRSTKLEDSAMYFCASITGTEDTQYFGPGTRLTVL.

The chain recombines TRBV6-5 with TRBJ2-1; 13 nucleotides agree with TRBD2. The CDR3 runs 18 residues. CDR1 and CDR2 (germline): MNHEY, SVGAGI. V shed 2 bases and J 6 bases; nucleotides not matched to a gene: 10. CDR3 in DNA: TGTGCCAGCAGTTACCCTACCTGGGGACTAGCGGGGACCAATGAGCAGTTCTTC. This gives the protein CASSYPTWGLAGTNEQFF.

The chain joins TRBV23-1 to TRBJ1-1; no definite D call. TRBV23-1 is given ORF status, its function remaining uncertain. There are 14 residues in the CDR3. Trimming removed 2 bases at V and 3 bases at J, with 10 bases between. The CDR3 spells CASSQKTLDTEAFF. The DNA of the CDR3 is TGCGCCAGCAGTCAAAAGACCCTTGACACTGAAGCTTTCTTT.

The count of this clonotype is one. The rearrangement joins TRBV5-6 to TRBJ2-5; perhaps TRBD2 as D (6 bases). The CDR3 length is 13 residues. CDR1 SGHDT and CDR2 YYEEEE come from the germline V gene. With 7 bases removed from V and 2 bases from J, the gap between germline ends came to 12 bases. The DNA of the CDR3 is TGTGCCAGCGAGCTAGCGTATCAAGAGACCCAGTACTTC. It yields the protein CASELAYQETQYF. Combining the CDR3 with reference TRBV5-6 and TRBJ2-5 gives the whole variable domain DAGVTQSPTHLIKTRGQQVTLRCSPKSGHDTVSWYQQALGQGPQFIFQYYEEEERQRGNFPDRFSGHQFPNYSSELNVNALLLGDSALYLCASELAYQETQYFGPGTRLLVL.

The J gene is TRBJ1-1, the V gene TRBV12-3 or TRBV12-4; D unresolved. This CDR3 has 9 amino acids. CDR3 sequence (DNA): TGTGCTAGAAACACTGAAGCTTTCTTT. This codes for CARNTEAFF.